The T cell receptor beta chain described here comes from a study of beta chain features in type 1 diabetes. Study-wide background: The study examined roughly 100 million sorted cells across all samples.

The investigators reverse transcribed all of the isolated RNA, so they sequenced expressed TCRB transcripts. The data were produced by immunoSEQ multiplex PCR, yet TCRdb's version contains in-frame clones alone and is incomplete. The sample contains 250,000 or so clones, 27% of which appear only once. This clonotype was obtained from a man aged 30 to 39 in good health. Sequencing was done on a sample of central memory CD4+ T cells from blood.

This CDR3 is CAWRESSGLFYEQYF. DNA of the CDR3: TGTGCCTGGAGGGAAAGTTCGGGCCTCTTCTACGAGCAGTACTTC. The chain recombines TRBV30 with TRBJ2-7; D not certain. The CDR3 consists of 15 residues. CDR1 and CDR2 from the germline V gene are GTSNPN and SVGIG (reference sequence). With 3 bases removed from V and 3 bases from J, the gap between germline ends came to 18 bases.